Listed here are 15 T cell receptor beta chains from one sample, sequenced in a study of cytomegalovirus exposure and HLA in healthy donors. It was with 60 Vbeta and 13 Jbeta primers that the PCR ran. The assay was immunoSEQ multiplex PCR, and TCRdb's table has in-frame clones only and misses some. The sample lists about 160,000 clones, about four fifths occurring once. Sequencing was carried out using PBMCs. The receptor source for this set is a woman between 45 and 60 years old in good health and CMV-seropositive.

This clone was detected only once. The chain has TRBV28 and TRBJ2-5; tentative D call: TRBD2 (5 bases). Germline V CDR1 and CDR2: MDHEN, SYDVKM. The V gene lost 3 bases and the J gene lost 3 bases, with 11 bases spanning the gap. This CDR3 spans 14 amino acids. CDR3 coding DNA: TGTGCCAGCAGTTTGGGTGGACTTAAAGAGACCCAGTACTTC. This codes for CASSLGGLKETQYF.

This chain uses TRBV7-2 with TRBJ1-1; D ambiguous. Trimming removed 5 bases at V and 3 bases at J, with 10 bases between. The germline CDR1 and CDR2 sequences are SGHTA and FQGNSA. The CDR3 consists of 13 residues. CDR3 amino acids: CASSPRGDTEAFF. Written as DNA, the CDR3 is TGTGCCAGCAGCCCCCGCGGTGACACTGAAGCTTTCTTT.

DNA for the CDR3: TGTGCCAGCTCACTCCTAGCGGGGGGTGATACGCAGTATTTT. It codes for CASSLLAGGDTQYF. The chain carries TRBV18 and TRBJ2-3, with TRBD2 identical over 11 bases. Germline V lookup: CDR1 KGHSH, CDR2 LQKENI. CDR3 size: 14 residues. Losses at the gene ends were 4 bases for V and 6 bases for J; bases not matched to a gene: 3.

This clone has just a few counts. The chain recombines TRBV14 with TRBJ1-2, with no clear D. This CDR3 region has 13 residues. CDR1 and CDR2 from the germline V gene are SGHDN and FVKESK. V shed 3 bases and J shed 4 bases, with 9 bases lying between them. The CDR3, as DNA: TGTGCCAGCAGCCATGGGCCCTCCTATGGCTACACCTTC. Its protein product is CASSHGPSYGYTF.

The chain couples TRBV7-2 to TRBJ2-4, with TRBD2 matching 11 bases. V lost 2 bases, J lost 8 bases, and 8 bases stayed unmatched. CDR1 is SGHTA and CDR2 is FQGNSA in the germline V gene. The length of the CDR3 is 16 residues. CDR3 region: CASSLRKLAGVDIQYF. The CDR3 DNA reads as TGTGCCAGCAGCTTAAGGAAACTAGCGGGAGTGGACATTCAGTACTTC.

DNA of the CDR3: TGTGCCAGCAGCCAAGATGGGGCTAGCGGGGGCCTTTACCTTAGCACAGATACGCAGTATTTT. Its protein product is CASSQDGASGGLYLSTDTQYF. The chain combines TRBV4-2 with TRBJ2-3, with TRBD2 matching 10 bases. Germline V gene lookup returns CDR1 LGHNA and CDR2 YNFKEQ. J was trimmed by 0 bases and V by 0 bases; bases with no gene match: 15. The CDR3 extends over 21 amino acids.

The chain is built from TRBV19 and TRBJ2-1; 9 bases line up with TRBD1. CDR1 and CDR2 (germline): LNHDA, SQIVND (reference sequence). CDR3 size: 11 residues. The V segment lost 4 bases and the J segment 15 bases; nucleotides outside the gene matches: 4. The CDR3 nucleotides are TGTGCCAGTAGTAATGGACAGGGGCCGTTCTTC. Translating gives CASSNGQGPFF.

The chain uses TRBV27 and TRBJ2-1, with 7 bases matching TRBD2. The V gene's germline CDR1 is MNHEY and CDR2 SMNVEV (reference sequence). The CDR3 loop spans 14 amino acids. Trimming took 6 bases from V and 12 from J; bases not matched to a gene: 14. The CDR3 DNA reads TGTGCCAGCAGACCAACTGTGGGGGGGGACCGGCAGTTCTTC. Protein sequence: CASRPTVGGDRQFF.

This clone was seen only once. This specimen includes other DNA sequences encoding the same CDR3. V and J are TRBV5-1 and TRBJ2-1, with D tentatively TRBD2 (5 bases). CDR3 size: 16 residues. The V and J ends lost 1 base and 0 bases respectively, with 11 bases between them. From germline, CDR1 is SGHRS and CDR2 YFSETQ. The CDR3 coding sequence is TGCGCCAGCAGCTTGACGAGCGGCGGCTCCTACAATGAGCAGTTCTTC. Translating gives CASSLTSGGSYNEQFF.

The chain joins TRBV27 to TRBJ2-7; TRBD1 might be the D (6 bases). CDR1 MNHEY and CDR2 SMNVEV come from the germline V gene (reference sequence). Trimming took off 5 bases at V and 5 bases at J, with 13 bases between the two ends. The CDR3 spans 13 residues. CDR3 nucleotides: TGTGCCAGCAGTCCGATCCCAGGGGACGAGCAGTACTTC. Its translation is CASSPIPGDEQYF.

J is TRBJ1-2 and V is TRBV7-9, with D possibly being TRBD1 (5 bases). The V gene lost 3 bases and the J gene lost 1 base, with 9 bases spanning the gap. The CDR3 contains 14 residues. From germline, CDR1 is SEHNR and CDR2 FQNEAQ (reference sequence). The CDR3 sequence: CASSFRQNNYGYTF. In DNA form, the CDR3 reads TGTGCCAGCAGCTTCAGACAGAATAACTATGGCTACACCTTC. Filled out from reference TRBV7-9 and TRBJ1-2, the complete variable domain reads DTGVSQNPRHKITKRGQNVTFRCDPISEHNRLYWYRQTLGQGPEFLTYFQNEAQLEKSRLLSDRFSAERPKGSFSTLEIQRTEQGDSAMYLCASSFRQNNYGYTFGSGTRLTVV.

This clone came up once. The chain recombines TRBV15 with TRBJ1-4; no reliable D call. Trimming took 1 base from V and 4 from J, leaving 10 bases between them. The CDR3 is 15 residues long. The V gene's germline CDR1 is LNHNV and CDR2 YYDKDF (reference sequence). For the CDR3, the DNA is TGTGCCACCAGCAGAGGAGGATCCAGTAATGAAAAACTGTTTTTT. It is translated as CATSRGGSSNEKLFF.

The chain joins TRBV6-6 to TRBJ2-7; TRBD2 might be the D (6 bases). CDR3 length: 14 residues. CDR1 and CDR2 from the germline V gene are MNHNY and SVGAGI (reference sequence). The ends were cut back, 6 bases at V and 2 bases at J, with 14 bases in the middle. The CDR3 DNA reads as TGTGCCAGCAGCATGTCATGGGGGGCCTACGAGCAGTACTTC. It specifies CASSMSWGAYEQYF.

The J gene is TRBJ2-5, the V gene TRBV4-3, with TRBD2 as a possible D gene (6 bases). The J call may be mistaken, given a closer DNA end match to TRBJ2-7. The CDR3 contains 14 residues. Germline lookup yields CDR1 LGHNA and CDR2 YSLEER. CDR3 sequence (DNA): TGCGCCAGCAGCCAAGATATCGGGGGAGCCGAGCAGTACTTC. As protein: CASSQDIGGAEQYF.

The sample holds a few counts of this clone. The CDR3 nucleotides read TGCGCCAGCAGCGGCGGGAGGGCGGCAGATACGCAGTATTTT. The encoded protein is CASSGGRAADTQYF. The chain links TRBV5-1 to TRBJ2-3; 9 nucleotides align to TRBD2. There are 14 residues in the CDR3. Trimming took 4 bases from V and 4 from J; bases not matched to a gene: 4. Per germline, CDR1 SGHRS and CDR2 YFSETQ.